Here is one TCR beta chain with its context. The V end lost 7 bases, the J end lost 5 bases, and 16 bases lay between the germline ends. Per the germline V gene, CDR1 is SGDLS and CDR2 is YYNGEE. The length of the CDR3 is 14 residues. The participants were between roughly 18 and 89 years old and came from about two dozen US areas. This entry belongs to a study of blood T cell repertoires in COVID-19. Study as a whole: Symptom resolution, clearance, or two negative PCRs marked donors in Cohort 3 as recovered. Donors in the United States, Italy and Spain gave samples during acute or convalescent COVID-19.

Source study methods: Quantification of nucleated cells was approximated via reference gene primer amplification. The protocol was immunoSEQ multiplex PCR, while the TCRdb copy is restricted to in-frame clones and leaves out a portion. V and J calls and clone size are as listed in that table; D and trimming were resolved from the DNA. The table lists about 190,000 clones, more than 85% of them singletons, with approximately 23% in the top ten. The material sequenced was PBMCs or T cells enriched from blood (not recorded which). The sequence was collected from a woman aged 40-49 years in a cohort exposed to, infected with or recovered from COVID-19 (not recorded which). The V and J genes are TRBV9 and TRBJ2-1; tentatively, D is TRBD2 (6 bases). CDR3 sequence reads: CASSQRLDNNEQFF. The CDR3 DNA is TGTGCCAGCTCTCAGAGACTAGACAACAATGAGCAGTTCTTC.